Shown below are 10 T cell receptor beta chains from a single sample sequenced in a study of blood T cell repertoires in COVID-19. Using immunoSEQ multiplex PCR, the repertoire was profiled, and TCRdb retains in-frame clones only, with some absent. The table has roughly 250,000 clones, around 90% seen once. Sequenced sample: PBMCs or T cells enriched from blood (not recorded which). The receptors stem from a woman aged 45-65 years who had recovered from COVID-19.

This clone occurred once. The CDR3 region is CASSFLSIINQPQHF. Here the CDR3 DNA reads TGTGCCAGCAGTTTTCTCAGTATAATCAATCAGCCCCAGCATTTT. V usage is TRBV28 and J usage is TRBJ1-5; D gene unclear. V dropped 3 bases and J dropped 3 bases, with 12 bases sitting between them. Germline lookup yields CDR1 MDHEN and CDR2 SYDVKM. The CDR3 contains 15 residues.

The chain has TRBV28 and TRBJ1-1; D not resolved. This CDR3 has 14 amino acids. In germline, CDR1 is MDHEN, CDR2 SYDVKM. V was pared by 2 bases and J by 4 bases, with 11 bases between. CDR3 DNA: TGTGCCAGCAGTTTACGGGCACTAGTCACTGAAGCTTTCTTT. Translating gives CASSLRALVTEAFF.

Only a few counts were recorded for this clone. This chain joins TRBV6-5 and TRBJ1-5, with TRBD1 as a possible D gene (5 bases). Germline CDR1 and CDR2: MNHEY and SVGAGI. Trimming left V 2 bases short and J 5 bases short, with 10 bases between. This CDR3 region has 14 residues. The CDR3 DNA sequence: TGTGCCAGCAGTTACCGTCGGGGGGATCAGCCCCAGCATTTT. Its translation: CASSYRRGDQPQHF.

The rearrangement uses TRBV7-2 and TRBJ1-1; D is perhaps TRBD1 (6 bases). V lost 2 bases to trimming and J lost 5 bases, with 12 bases between them. The CDR3 has 14 amino acids. Germline V gives CDR1 SGHTA, CDR2 FQGNSA. The CDR3 loop reads CASSLLTQGTEAFF. The CDR3 DNA sequence: TGTGCCAGCAGCTTACTGACCCAGGGGACTGAAGCTTTCTTT.

The rearrangement joins TRBV14 to TRBJ1-2; TRBD1 might be the D (6 bases). This CDR3 has 13 amino acids. Trimming pared 4 bases from V and 4 bases from J, leaving 10 bases between. The germline V gene encodes CDR1 SGHDN and CDR2 FVKESK. The CDR3 region has the DNA TGTGCCAGCAGCCCAGACAGGATCTATGGCTACACCTTC. Translating it yields CASSPDRIYGYTF.

This sequence joins TRBV18 and TRBJ1-1, with TRBD1 matching over 7 bases. V shed 6 bases, J shed 6 bases, and the junction held 10 bases outside the gene matches. The CDR3 has 14 amino acids. Germline-derived CDR1 and CDR2 are KGHSH and LQKENI. CDR3 sequence: CASSGATGAAEAFF. DNA of the CDR3: TGTGCCAGCTCGGGGGCTACAGGGGCGGCTGAAGCTTTCTTT.

This clone has a single count. The V call is TRBV19, the J call TRBJ1-4, with D maybe TRBD1 (5 bases). Trimming took off 5 bases at V and 7 bases at J, with 11 bases between the two ends. Germline CDR1 is LNHDA and CDR2 is SQIVND (reference sequence). CDR3 size: 13 residues. The DNA for the CDR3 is TGTGCCAGTAGTCTAGGGGCAAGTGAAAAACTGTTTTTT. Its translation: CASSLGASEKLFF. Full variable domain (rest looked up from reference TRBV19 and TRBJ1-4): DGGITQSPKYLFRKEGQNVTLSCEQNLNHDAMYWYRQDPGQGLRLIYYSQIVNDFQKGDIAEGYSVSREKKESFPLTVTSAQKNPTAFYLCASSLGASEKLFFGSGTQLSVL.

CDR3 residues: CASSRRGASAPYGYTF. The DNA for the CDR3 is TGTGCCAGCAGTCGACGGGGGGCATCGGCCCCCTATGGCTACACCTTC. The V and J genes are TRBV7-2 and TRBJ1-2, with TRBD1 as a possible D gene (6 bases). The CDR3 has 16 amino acids. From germline, CDR1 is SGHTA and CDR2 FQGNSA. Trimming left V 6 bases short and J 4 bases short, with 21 bases between. The variable domain in full, completed from reference TRBV7-2 and TRBJ1-2, reads GAGVSQSPSNKVTEKGKDVELRCDPISGHTALYWYRQSLGQGLEFLIYFQGNSAPDKSGLPSDRFSAERTGGSVSTLTIQRTQQEDSAVYLCASSRRGASAPYGYTFGSGTRLTVV.

This sequence joins TRBV4-1 and TRBJ1-2; D perhaps matches TRBD1 (6 bases). Germline V gene sequence: CDR1 MGHRA, CDR2 YSYEKL. CDR3 length: 14 amino acids. The ends were cut back, 3 bases at V and 6 bases at J, with 14 bases in the middle. The DNA of the CDR3 is TGCGCCAGCAGCCACACCGGGACACTGAATGGCTACACCTTC. Its protein product is CASSHTGTLNGYTF.

This chain connects TRBV24-1 to TRBJ2-2; D remains ambiguous. CDR3 length: 14 residues. Trimming took off 5 bases at V and 0 bases at J, with 6 bases between the two ends. CDR1 and CDR2 (germline): KGHDR, SFDVKD. CDR3 sequence reads: CATSVAANTGELFF. The CDR3 bases are TGTGCCACCAGTGTCGCAGCGAACACCGGGGAGCTGTTTTTT.